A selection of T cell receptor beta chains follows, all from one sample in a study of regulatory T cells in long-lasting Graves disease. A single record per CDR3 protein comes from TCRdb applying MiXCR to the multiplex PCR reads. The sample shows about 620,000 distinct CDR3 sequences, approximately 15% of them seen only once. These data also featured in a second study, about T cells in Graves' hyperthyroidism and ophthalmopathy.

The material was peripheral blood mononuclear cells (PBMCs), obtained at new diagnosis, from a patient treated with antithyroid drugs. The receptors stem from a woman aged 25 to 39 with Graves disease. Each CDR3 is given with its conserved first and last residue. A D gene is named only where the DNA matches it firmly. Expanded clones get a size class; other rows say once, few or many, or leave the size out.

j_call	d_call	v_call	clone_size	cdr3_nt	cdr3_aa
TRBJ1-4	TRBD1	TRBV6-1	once	TGTGCCAGCAGCCAAGATATCGGGACAGCCTCCGAAAAACTGTTTTTT	CASSQDIGTASEKLFF
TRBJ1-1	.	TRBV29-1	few	TGCAGCGTTGATCGGGTTGGAACTGAAGCTCTCTTT	CSVDRVGTEALF
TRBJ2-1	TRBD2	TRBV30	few	TGTGCCTGGAGTTCACCCGGACTAGCTATCCACAATGAGCAGTTCTTC	CAWSSPGLAIHNEQFF
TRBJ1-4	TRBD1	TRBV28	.	TGTGCCAGCAGCACAGGGGGAGCTAATGAAAAACTGTTTTTT	CASSTGGANEKLFF
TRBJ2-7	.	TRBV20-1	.	TGCAGTGCTAGAGTTAGGGGGAGGGCCGTTTACGGCGAGCAGTACTTC	CSARVRGRAVYGEQYF
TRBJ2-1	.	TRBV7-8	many	TGTGCCAGCAGCCAGACGGGTGAGCAGTTCTTC	CASSQTGEQFF
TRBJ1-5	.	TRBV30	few	TGTGCCTGGAGTGTTACTGGGCCCACTGAGGGAAGCAATCAGCCCCAGCATTTT	CAWSVTGPTEGSNQPQHF
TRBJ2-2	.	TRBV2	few	TGTGCCAGCAGCCGGCAGGGTCCGTCGAACACCGGGGAGCTGTTTTTT	CASSRQGPSNTGELFF
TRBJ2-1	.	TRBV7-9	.	TGTGCCAGCAGCTTCACGGGGCCTAATGAGCAGTTCTTC	CASSFTGPNEQFF
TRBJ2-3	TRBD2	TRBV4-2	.	TGTGCCAGCAGCCAGGCACAGAGACTAGCGGGTACTAGCACAGATACGCAGTATTTT	CASSQAQRLAGTSTDTQYF
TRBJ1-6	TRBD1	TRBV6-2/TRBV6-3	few	TGTGCCAGCAGTGAGATACAGGGGGCTAATTCACCCCTCCACTTT	CASSEIQGANSPLHF
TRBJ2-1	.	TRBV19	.	TGTGCCAGTAGTACCGTGGACAAATCCAACTCCTACAATGAGCAGTTCTTC	CASSTVDKSNSYNEQFF
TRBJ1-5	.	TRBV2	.	TGTGCCAGCAGTGAAGGAGGCATAAGGGCCAATCAGCCCCAGCATTTT	CASSEGGIRANQPQHF
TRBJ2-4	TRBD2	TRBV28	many	TGTGCCAGCACCCTCAGCGGGAGTGGAAACATTCAGTACTTC	CASTLSGSGNIQYF
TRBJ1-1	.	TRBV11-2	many	TGTGCCAGCAGCTTAGTCTCGGAGAACACTGAAGCTTTCTTT	CASSLVSENTEAFF
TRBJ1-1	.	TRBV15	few	TGTGCCACCAGCAGAGGGGAGAACACTGAAGCTTTCTTT	CATSRGENTEAFF
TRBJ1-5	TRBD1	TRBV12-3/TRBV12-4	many	TGTGCCAGCAGTTTCCCCGACAGGGGAAATCAGCCCCAGCATTTT	CASSFPDRGNQPQHF
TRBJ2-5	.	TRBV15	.	TGTGCCACCCTAGTGAAGGGGACCCAGTACTTC	CATLVKGTQYF
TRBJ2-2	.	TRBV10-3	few	TGTGCCTCGCACCGGGACACGACGAACACCGGGGAGCTGTTTTTT	CASHRDTTNTGELFF
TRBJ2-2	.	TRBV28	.	TGTGCCAGCATTGGCCTGAACACCGGGGAGCTGTTTTTT	CASIGLNTGELFF
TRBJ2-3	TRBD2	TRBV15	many	TGTGCCACCAGCAGGGGACTAGCGGAAGACACAGATACGCAGTATTTT	CATSRGLAEDTDTQYF
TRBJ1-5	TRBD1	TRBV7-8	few	TGTGCCAGCAGTCCTTCCCGGGACAGGGTAGATCAGCCCCAGCATTTT	CASSPSRDRVDQPQHF
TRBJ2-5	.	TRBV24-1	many	TGTGCCACCGGATTTCGTGGACAAATCCAAGAGACCCAGTACTTC	CATGFRGQIQETQYF
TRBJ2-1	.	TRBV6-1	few	TGTGCCACCTCGGGCGGGGTCCCCTACAATGAGCAGTTCTTC	CATSGGVPYNEQFF
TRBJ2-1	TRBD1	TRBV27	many	TGTGCCAGCAGTCACGGGACAGGGATCGATGAGCAGTTCTTC	CASSHGTGIDEQFF
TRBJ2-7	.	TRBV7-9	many	TGTGCCAGCAGCTTAGAGGGTTCGGGTCTGGGCCTCTACGAGCAGTACTTC	CASSLEGSGLGLYEQYF
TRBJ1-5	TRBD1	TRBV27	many	TGTGCCAGCAGTTTGTCTGGGACAGGGACTCAGCCCCAGCATTTT	CASSLSGTGTQPQHF
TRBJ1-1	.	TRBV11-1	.	TGTGCCAGCAGCTCCGCTATAGCTGAAGCTTTCTTT	CASSSAIAEAFF
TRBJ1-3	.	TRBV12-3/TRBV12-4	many	TGTGCCAGCACCGTAGGGGCGAGCTCTGGAAACACCATATATTTT	CASTVGASSGNTIYF
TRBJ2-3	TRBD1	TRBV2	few	TGTGCCAGCACCCGAAGACAGGGGTTTGATACGCAGTATTTT	CASTRRQGFDTQYF
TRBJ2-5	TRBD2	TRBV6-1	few	TGTGCCAGCAGAGGGACTAGTGGCGGGGAGACCCAGTACTTC	CASRGTSGGETQYF
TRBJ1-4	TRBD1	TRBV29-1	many	TGCAGCGCCCGGGGGGCGCAGGGGGCAGAAAAACTGTTTTTT	CSARGAQGAEKLFF
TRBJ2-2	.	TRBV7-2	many	TGTGCCAGCAGCTTAGAAGTGGGAGGCCCCGGGGAGCTGTTTTTT	CASSLEVGGPGELFF
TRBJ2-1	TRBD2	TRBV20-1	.	TGCAGTGCCCTTCGGACTAGCGGGATGGATGAGCAGTTCTTC	CSALRTSGMDEQFF
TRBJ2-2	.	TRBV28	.	TGTGCCAGCAGTCTTCAGACCGGGGAGCTGTTTTTT	CASSLQTGELFF
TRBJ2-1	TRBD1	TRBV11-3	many	TGTGCCAGCAGCTTGGGACAGGGGTCCCACAATGAGCAGTTCTTC	CASSLGQGSHNEQFF
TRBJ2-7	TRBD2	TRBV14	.	TGTGCCAGCAGCCAACGCCCGGGAGGCCCCTACGAGCAGTACTTC	CASSQRPGGPYEQYF
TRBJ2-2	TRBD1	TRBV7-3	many	TGTGCCAGCAGCCCTGGACCGGGACAGGGGGATCCCGGGGAGCTGTTTTTT	CASSPGPGQGDPGELFF
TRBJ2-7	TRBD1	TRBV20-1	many	TGCAGTGCTAGAGGGACAGGAACCTACGAGCAGTACTTC	CSARGTGTYEQYF
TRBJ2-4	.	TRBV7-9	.	TGTGCCAGCAGCCATCGGGCCTCCCCCGAGTTCAAAAACATTCAGTACTTC	CASSHRASPEFKNIQYF
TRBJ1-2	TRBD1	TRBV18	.	TGTGCCAGCTCACCGAGGGACAGGGTGTTAGGCTACACCTTC	CASSPRDRVLGYTF
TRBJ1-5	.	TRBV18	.	TGTGCCAGCTCACCGGACAGTTCTGGGGCCCAGCCCCAGCATTTT	CASSPDSSGAQPQHF
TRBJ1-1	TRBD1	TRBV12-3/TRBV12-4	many	TGTGCCAGCAGTCCCGGACAGGGGGCAATGAACACTGAAGCTTTCTTT	CASSPGQGAMNTEAFF
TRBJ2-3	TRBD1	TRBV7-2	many	TGTGCCAGCAGCCTACAGGGGGTCCTCACAGATACGCAGTATTTT	CASSLQGVLTDTQYF
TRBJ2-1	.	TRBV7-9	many	TGTGCCAGCAGCTCCATACGGGGGAGAAACAATGAGCAGTTCTTC	CASSSIRGRNNEQFF
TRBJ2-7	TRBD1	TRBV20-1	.	TGCAGTGCACGTCTCCCAGGGGGTGACGAGCAGTACTTC	CSARLPGGDEQYF
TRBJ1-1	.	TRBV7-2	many	TGTGCCAGCAGCTTAGCAGCTAGTACGGTGAACACTGAAGCTTTCTTT	CASSLAASTVNTEAFF
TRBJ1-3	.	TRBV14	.	TGTGCCAGCAGCCAAGTTGGATTAATCTCTGGAAACACCATATATTTT	CASSQVGLISGNTIYF
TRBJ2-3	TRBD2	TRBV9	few	TGTGCCAGCAGCGTAGATGGGACTAGCGGGAGAATCACAGATACGCAGTATTTT	CASSVDGTSGRITDTQYF
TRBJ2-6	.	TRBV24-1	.	TGTGCCACCCGTGGAGCGGGGGCCAACGTCCTGACTTTC	CATRGAGANVLTF